The 21 T cell receptor beta chains presented below share a single source sample, sequenced in a study of blood T cell repertoires in COVID-19. The protocol was immunoSEQ multiplex PCR, while the TCRdb copy is restricted to in-frame clones and leaves out a portion. The sample contains roughly 200,000 clones, around 88% of which appear only once. The sequencing sample was made of peripheral blood. The source is a man between 18 and 29 years old with active or convalescent COVID-19.

In nucleotides, the CDR3 is TGTGCCAGCAGTTACGGGGCGGGGCTGACCCCAGATACGCAGTATTTT. This translates into CASSYGAGLTPDTQYF. This sequence joins TRBV6-5 and TRBJ2-3; possibly TRBD2 for D (6 bases). The CDR3 is 16 amino acids. Per germline, CDR1 MNHEY and CDR2 SVGAGI. V was shortened by 2 bases and J by 4 bases, with 16 bases between the two germline ends.

This clone was recorded once. The chain employs TRBV25-1 and TRBJ1-3; the D gene is possibly TRBD1 (6 bases). There are 14 residues in the CDR3. The germline gives CDR1 MGHDK, CDR2 SYGVNS. The ends were cut back, 11 bases at V and 2 bases at J, with 16 bases in the middle. CDR3 nucleotides: TGTGCCGCCAAAGGGGGTCCGACTGGAAACACCATATATTTT. This gives the protein CAAKGGPTGNTIYF.

The chain joins TRBV7-9 to TRBJ2-1, with a possible D match to TRBD2 (5 bases). This CDR3 spans 17 amino acids. V was pared by 0 bases and J by 0 bases, with 12 bases between. The germline gives CDR1 SEHNR, CDR2 FQNEAQ (reference sequence). The CDR3 DNA reads TGTGCCAGCAGCTTAGCGGAGCGGTCGAGCTCCTACAATGAGCAGTTCTTC. It specifies CASSLAERSSSYNEQFF.

The chain has TRBV27 and TRBJ2-2; 9 nucleotides match TRBD1. Per germline, CDR1 MNHEY and CDR2 SMNVEV (reference sequence). The CDR3 loop spans 15 amino acids. V lost 6 bases, J lost 4 bases, and 6 bases stayed unmatched. In DNA, the CDR3 is TGTGCCAGCAGGATCGGGACAGGGCTCACCGGGGAGCTGTTTTTT. It encodes CASRIGTGLTGELFF.

The gene calls are TRBV7-9 and TRBJ1-5; the D is unclear. The ends were cut back, 1 base at V and 7 bases at J, with 8 bases in the middle. There are 13 residues in the CDR3. The V gene's germline CDR1 is SEHNR and CDR2 FQNEAQ (reference sequence). CDR3 protein: CASSLDPRQPQHF. The CDR3, as DNA: TGTGCCAGCAGCTTAGATCCTAGACAGCCCCAGCATTTT.

This sequence joins TRBV5-1 and TRBJ1-6; 8 nucleotides match TRBD1. With V trimmed by 7 bases and J by 9 bases, 6 bases remained unmatched. Germline lookup yields CDR1 SGHRS and CDR2 YFSETQ. There are 13 residues in the CDR3. Here the CDR3 DNA reads TGCGCCAGCGCCGACAGGGGCGGTTCACCCCTCCACTTT. It codes for CASADRGGSPLHF.

The chain has TRBV7-2 and TRBJ1-6, with TRBD1 identical over 7 bases. This CDR3 contains 15 residues. The germline V gene encodes CDR1 SGHTA and CDR2 FQGNSA. Losses at the gene ends were 5 bases for V and 7 bases for J; bases not matched to a gene: 8. The CDR3 coding sequence is TGTGCCAGCAGCACATACAGGGGTGGGAATTCACCCCTCCACTTT. Its protein is CASSTYRGGNSPLHF.

V gene TRBV6-5 combines with J gene TRBJ2-3, with D tentatively TRBD2 (5 bases). The CDR3 consists of 13 residues. Germline V gene lookup returns CDR1 MNHEY and CDR2 SVGAGI. Trimming cost V 6 bases and J 2 bases, with 9 bases left between them. CDR3 nucleotide sequence: TGTGCCAGCAGAGAGCGGATCACAGATACGCAGTATTTT. Translating it yields CASRERITDTQYF.

The rearrangement links TRBV7-2 to TRBJ2-7; TRBD2 aligns across 7 bases. Germline CDR1 SGHTA, CDR2 FQGNSA. J gave up 5 bases and V 5 bases, and 9 bases lay outside the gene matches. The CDR3 spans 14 residues. The CDR3 nucleotides are TGTGCCAGCAGCCCACCGGGACTACAGAACGAGCAGTACTTC. This sequence encodes CASSPPGLQNEQYF. The variable domain in full, completed from reference TRBV7-2 and TRBJ2-7, reads GAGVSQSPSNKVTEKGKDVELRCDPISGHTALYWYRQSLGQGLEFLIYFQGNSAPDKSGLPSDRFSAERTGGSVSTLTIQRTQQEDSAVYLCASSPPGLQNEQYFGPGTRLTVT.

CDR3 coding DNA: TGCGCCAGCAGAATGACAGGGGAAACAGATACGCAGTATTTT. This sequence encodes CASRMTGETDTQYF. The V call is TRBV5-1, the J call TRBJ2-3; 8 nucleotides match TRBD1. Germline V gene lookup returns CDR1 SGHRS and CDR2 YFSETQ. V shed 5 bases and J 3 bases; nucleotides not matched to a gene: 5. The CDR3 runs 14 residues.

This chain links TRBV19 with TRBJ1-2, with TRBD1 identical over 10 bases. With V trimmed by 1 base and J by 0 bases, 8 bases remained unmatched. The CDR3 spans 18 residues. Looked up from germline, CDR1 is LNHDA and CDR2 is SQIVND (reference sequence). CDR3 DNA sequence: TGTGCCAGTAGTATAGGTGGGACAGGGGCCCTAACTAACTATGGCTACACCTTC. Its protein product is CASSIGGTGALTNYGYTF.

The chain recombines TRBV6-5 with TRBJ2-1; TRBD2 agrees at 10 bases. Germline V gene sequence: CDR1 MNHEY, CDR2 SVGAGI. Trimming at V came to 8 bases and at J to 6 bases, leaving 10 bases not matched to a gene. There are 15 residues in the CDR3. This CDR3 is CASSPGTSALNEQFF. The CDR3 region has the DNA TGTGCCAGCTCTCCCGGGACTAGCGCCCTCAATGAGCAGTTCTTC.

Only a few counts were recorded for this clone. V and J are TRBV4-2 and TRBJ2-7; weak D call: TRBD1 (6 bases). Germline CDR1 is LGHNA and CDR2 is YNFKEQ. The CDR3 is made up of 15 amino acids. V gave up 1 base and J gave up 2 bases, with 12 bases separating them. The CDR3 bases are TGTGCCAGCAGCCAAGGTTCGACAGGAGCCTACGAGCAGTACTTC. Residues: CASSQGSTGAYEQYF.

The chain links TRBV27 to TRBJ2-6; D gene unclear. Germline loops: CDR1 MNHEY, CDR2 SMNVEV (reference sequence). V was cut by 1 base and J by 0 bases, with 13 bases left in between. This CDR3 has 18 residues. The CDR3 loop reads CASSLFNDHSSGANVLTF. The DNA of the CDR3 is TGTGCCAGCAGTTTATTTAACGATCACAGCTCTGGGGCCAACGTCCTGACTTTC.

This clone was counted only a few times. The chain employs TRBV19 and TRBJ1-2; D unresolved. The CDR3 is 14 amino acids. The germline gives CDR1 LNHDA, CDR2 SQIVND (reference sequence). Trimming took 8 bases from V and 3 from J, leaving 16 bases between them. The CDR3 protein is CASRKPGIDYGYTF. CDR3 DNA sequence: TGTGCCAGTCGAAAGCCCGGGATTGACTATGGCTACACCTTC. Using reference TRBV19 and TRBJ1-2 for the parts outside the CDR3, the full variable domain is DGGITQSPKYLFRKEGQNVTLSCEQNLNHDAMYWYRQDPGQGLRLIYYSQIVNDFQKGDIAEGYSVSREKKESFPLTVTSAQKNPTAFYLCASRKPGIDYGYTFGSGTRLTVV.

CDR3 sequence: CASQENTEAFF. The CDR3 DNA reads as TGTGCCAGTCAGGAAAACACTGAAGCTTTCTTT. J is TRBJ1-1 and V is TRBV28; D remains unclear. V was pared by 9 bases and J by 2 bases, with 7 bases between. This CDR3 is 11 amino acids long. Per the germline V gene, CDR1 is MDHEN and CDR2 is SYDVKM.

The chain carries TRBV11-2 and TRBJ2-7; D not certain. CDR3 size: 14 residues. With 0 bases removed from V and 2 bases from J, the gap between germline ends came to 8 bases. Germline CDR1 reads SGHAT; CDR2 reads FQNNGV. The CDR3: CASSLDLTAYEQYF. Written as DNA, the CDR3 is TGTGCCAGCAGCTTAGATCTAACAGCCTACGAGCAGTACTTC.

The chain has TRBV18 and TRBJ2-1; 9 bases are a match to TRBD1. CDR1 and CDR2 (germline): KGHSH, LQKENI. The CDR3 covers 17 residues. V dropped 0 bases and J dropped 1; count of bases not matched to a gene: 4. This CDR3 reads CASSPPKGTGSYNEQFF. CDR3 nucleotide sequence: TGTGCCAGCTCACCACCTAAGGGGACAGGGTCCTACAATGAGCAGTTCTTC.

The gene calls are TRBV6-2 or TRBV6-3 and TRBJ2-1, with D perhaps TRBD2 (6 bases). Germline assignment: CDR1 MNHEY and CDR2 SVGEGT. The CDR3 covers 17 residues. V lost 4 bases, J lost 0 bases, and 16 bases lay in between. This CDR3 is CASSSTEGLSSYNEQFF. The CDR3 DNA sequence: TGTGCCAGCAGTTCCACGGAGGGGCTCAGCTCCTACAATGAGCAGTTCTTC.

This sequence joins TRBV4-1 and TRBJ1-5; 7 bases line up with TRBD1. Losses at the gene ends were 3 bases for V and 6 bases for J; bases not matched to a gene: 14. CDR3 size: 17 residues. Germline V CDR1 and CDR2: MGHRA, YSYEKL. In DNA form, the CDR3 reads TGCGCCAGCAGCCAGGAGTTACCCGACAGGGCATTTCAGCCCCAGCATTTT. This translates into CASSQELPDRAFQPQHF.

This clone was detected a few times. This chain joins TRBV7-9 and TRBJ2-7; no firm D call. The V and J ends lost 4 bases and 2 bases respectively, with 12 bases between them. Germline CDR1 and CDR2: SEHNR and FQNEAQ (reference sequence). The CDR3 covers 14 residues. The CDR3 loop is CASSYGGRTYEQYF. CDR3 in DNA: TGTGCCAGCAGCTACGGCGGCAGAACCTACGAGCAGTACTTC. The full variable domain, rest sourced from reference TRBV7-9 and TRBJ2-7, is DTGVSQNPRHKITKRGQNVTFRCDPISEHNRLYWYRQTLGQGPEFLTYFQNEAQLEKSRLLSDRFSAERPKGSFSTLEIQRTEQGDSAMYLCASSYGGRTYEQYFGPGTRLTVT.